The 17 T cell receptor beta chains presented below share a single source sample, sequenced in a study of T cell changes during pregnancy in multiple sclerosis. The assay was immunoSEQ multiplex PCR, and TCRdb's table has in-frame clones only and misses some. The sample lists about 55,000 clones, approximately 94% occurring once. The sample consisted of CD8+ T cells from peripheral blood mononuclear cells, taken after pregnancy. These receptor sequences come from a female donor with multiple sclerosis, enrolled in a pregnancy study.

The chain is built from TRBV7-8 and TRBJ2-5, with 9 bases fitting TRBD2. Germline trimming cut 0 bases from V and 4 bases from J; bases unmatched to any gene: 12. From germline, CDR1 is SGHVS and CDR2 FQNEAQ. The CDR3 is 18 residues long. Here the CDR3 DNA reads TGTGCCAGCAGCTTAGCGTTTCGGGTAGCGGGAGCTTCAGAGACCCAGTACTTC. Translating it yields CASSLAFRVAGASETQYF.

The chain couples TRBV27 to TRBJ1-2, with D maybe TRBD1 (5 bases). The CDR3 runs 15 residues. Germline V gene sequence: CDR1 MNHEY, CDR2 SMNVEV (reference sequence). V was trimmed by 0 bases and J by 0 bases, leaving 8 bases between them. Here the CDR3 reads CASSLSGGANYGYTF. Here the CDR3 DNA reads TGTGCCAGCAGTTTATCGGGGGGGGCTAACTATGGCTACACCTTC.

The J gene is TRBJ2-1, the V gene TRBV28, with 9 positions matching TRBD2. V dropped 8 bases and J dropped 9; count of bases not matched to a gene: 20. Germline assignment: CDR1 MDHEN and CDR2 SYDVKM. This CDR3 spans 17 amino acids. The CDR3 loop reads CASHPRGVAGVHGEQFF. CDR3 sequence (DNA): TGTGCCAGCCACCCCCGCGGAGTAGCGGGAGTACACGGTGAGCAGTTCTTC.

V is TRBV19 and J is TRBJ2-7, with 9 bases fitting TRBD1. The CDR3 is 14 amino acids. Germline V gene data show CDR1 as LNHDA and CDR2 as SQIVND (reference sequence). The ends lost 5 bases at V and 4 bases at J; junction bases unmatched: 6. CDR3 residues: CASSPGTGLYEQYF. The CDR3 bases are TGTGCCAGTAGTCCCGGGACAGGGTTGTACGAGCAGTACTTC.

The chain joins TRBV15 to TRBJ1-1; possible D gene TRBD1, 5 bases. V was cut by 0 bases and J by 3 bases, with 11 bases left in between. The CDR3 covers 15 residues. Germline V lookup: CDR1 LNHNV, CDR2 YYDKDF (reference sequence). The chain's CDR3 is CATSRELGGDTEAFF. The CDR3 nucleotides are TGTGCCACCAGCAGAGAGTTGGGAGGGGACACTGAAGCTTTCTTT.

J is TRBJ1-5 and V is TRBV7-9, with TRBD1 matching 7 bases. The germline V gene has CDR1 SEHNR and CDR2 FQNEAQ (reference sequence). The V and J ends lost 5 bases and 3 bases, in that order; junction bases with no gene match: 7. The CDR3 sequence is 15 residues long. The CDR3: CASSPSGTDNQPQHF. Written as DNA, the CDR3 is TGTGCCAGCAGCCCCTCCGGGACAGACAATCAGCCCCAGCATTTT.

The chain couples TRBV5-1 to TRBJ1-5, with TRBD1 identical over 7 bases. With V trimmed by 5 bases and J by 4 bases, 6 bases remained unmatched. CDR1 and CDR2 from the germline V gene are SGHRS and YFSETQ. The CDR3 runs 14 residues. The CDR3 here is CASSDGTANQPQHF. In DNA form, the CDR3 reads TGCGCCAGCAGTGACGGGACAGCAAATCAGCCCCAGCATTTT. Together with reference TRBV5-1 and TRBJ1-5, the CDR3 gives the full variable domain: KAGVTQTPRYLIKTRGQQVTLSCSPISGHRSVSWYQQTPGQGLQFLFEYFSETQRNKGNFPGRFSGRQFSNSRSEMNVSTLELGDSALYLCASSDGTANQPQHFGDGTRLSIL.

CDR3 bases: TGTGCCAGCAGCGAGGGGACAGGTTATGGCTACACCTTC. It yields the protein CASSEGTGYGYTF. V and J are TRBV9 and TRBJ1-2, with 8 bases identical to TRBD1. The junction had 3 bases not matched to a gene; V was cut back by 3 bases and J by 5 bases. This CDR3 is 13 amino acids long. The germline V gene has CDR1 SGDLS and CDR2 YYNGEE.

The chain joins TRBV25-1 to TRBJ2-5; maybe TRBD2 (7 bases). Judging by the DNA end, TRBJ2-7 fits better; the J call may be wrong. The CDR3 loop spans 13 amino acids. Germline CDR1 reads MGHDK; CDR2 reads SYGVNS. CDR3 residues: CAVERGGSYEQYF. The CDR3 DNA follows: TGTGCCGTAGAAAGGGGGGGGTCCTACGAGCAGTACTTC.

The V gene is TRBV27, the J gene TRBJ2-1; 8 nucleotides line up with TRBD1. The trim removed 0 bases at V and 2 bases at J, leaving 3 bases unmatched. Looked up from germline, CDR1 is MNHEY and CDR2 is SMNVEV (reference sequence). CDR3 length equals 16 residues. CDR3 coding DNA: TGTGCCAGCAGTTTATCCCGGACAGGGACCTACAATGAGCAGTTCTTC. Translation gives CASSLSRTGTYNEQFF.

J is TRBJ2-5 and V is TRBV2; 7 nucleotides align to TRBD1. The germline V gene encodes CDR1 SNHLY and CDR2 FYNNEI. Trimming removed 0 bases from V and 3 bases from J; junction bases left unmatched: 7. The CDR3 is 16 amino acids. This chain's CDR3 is CASSEALVGTEETQYF. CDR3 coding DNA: TGTGCCAGCAGTGAAGCTCTGGTGGGGACAGAAGAGACCCAGTACTTC.

In nucleotides, the CDR3 is TGCGCCAACCAGAGACGGGACTCCTACAATGAGCAGTTCTTC. The encoded protein is CANQRRDSYNEQFF. This chain uses TRBV10-1 with TRBJ2-1; D is possibly TRBD2 (5 bases). CDR1 WNHNN and CDR2 SYGVQD come from the germline V gene (reference sequence). V shed 10 bases and J shed 0 bases, with 13 bases lying between them. The CDR3 has 14 residues.

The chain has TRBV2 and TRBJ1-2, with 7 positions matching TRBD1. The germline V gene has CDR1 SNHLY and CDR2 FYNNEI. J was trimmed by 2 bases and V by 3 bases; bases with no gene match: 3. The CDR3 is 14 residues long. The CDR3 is CASSEGRGNYGYTF. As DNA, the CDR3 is TGTGCCAGCAGTGAGGGCAGGGGGAACTATGGCTACACCTTC.

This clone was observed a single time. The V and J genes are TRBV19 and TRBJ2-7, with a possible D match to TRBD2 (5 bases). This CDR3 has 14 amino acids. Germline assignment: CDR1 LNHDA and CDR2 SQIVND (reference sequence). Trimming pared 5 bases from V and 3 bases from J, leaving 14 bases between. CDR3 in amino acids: CASSSGVSDYEQYF. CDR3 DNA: TGTGCCAGTAGTTCCGGGGTCTCAGACTACGAGCAGTACTTC.

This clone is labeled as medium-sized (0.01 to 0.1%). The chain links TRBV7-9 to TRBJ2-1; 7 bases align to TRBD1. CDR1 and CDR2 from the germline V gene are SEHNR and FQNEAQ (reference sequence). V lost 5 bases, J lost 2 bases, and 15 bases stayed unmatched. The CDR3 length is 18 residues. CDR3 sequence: CASSDSLPLDRPYNEQFF. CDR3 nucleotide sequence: TGTGCCAGCAGCGACTCCCTCCCCCTGGACAGGCCCTACAATGAGCAGTTCTTC.

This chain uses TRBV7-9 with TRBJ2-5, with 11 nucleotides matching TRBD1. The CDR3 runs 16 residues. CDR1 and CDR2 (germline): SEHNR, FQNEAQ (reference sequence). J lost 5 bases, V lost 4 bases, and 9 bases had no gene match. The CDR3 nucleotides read TGTGCCAGCAGCTCCCGGGACAGGGGGTTGTGGGAGACCCAGTACTTC. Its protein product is CASSSRDRGLWETQYF.

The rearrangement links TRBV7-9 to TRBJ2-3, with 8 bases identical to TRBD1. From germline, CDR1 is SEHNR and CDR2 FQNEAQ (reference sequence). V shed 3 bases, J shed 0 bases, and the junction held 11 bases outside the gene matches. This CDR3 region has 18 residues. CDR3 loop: CASSFPRAGGSSTDTQYF. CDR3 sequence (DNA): TGTGCCAGCAGCTTCCCTCGGGCAGGGGGCTCTAGCACAGATACGCAGTATTTT.